This T cell receptor (beta chain) was captured by sequencing in a study of T-cell reconstitution after alpha-beta-depleted transplantation in children (dated by TCRdb to the mid-2010s). About the investigation overall: Using TCR repertoire profiling, the study followed T-cell immune reconstitution in a quantitative way in children after TCRalphabeta/CD19-depleted allogeneic hematopoietic cell transplantation.

Beyond this particular receptor, the publication reports: In some patients, the high TCRbeta diversity seen at day 60 was put down to recipient T cells and intrathymic progenitors that had survived conditioning. About two months after transplant, the apparently early recovery of alphabetaT-cell counts reportedly depended on just several hundred clones that had expanded rapidly and came from non-depleted graft cells. Over the following months the frequencies of hyperexpanded clones went down, and after one year T-cell counts and TCRbeta diversity were mostly credited to newly produced T cells.

Taken with the paper, the label for treatment or condition translates to: allogeneic hematopoietic cell transplantation with graft depleted of TCRalphabeta T cells and CD19 B cells. Transplant recipients were children who received TCRalphabeta/CD19-depleted allogeneic hematopoietic cell grafts. This clonotype was recorded at least ten times. Its antigen is not yet known. It has no much larger one-base neighbor in the sample; base qualities were not kept. Receptors were amplified or captured by PCR. The run used an Illumina HiSeq 2500. TCR libraries were prepared with molecular barcoding, using unique molecular identifiers to normalize TCRbeta repertoire quantification. Using fastp trimming at Q25 and MiXCR clonotype assembly, TCRdb reanalyzed the public sequencing data and kept in-frame beta chains. Each entry merges the rows of one CDR3 protein and shows their most common DNA and genes. This sample is represented by hundreds of thousands of distinct CDR3 sequences; 13% of them were singletons. The ten largest account for 0.79% of the sample.

The V and J ends are trimmed by 4 bases and 0 bases, leaving 10 bases between them. Including the terminal cysteine and phenylalanine, the CDR3 comprises 14 residues. Only CDR3 DNA remains: 42 bases, in frame from the first base. CDR1 MNHEY and CDR2 SVGAGI were looked up in the germline V gene. Sample: PBMCs, taken before TCRalphabeta/CD19-depleted stem cell transplant. The clonotype originates from a girl aged 2-10 years with congenital amegakaryocytic thrombocytopenia, due to receive a stem cell transplant. The rearrangement joined TRBV6-5 to TRBJ2-7; TRBD2 might be the D gene, on 6 matching bases. The bases are TGTGCCAGCAGTTTGGGACTTCTCTCCTACGAGCAGTACTTC. It translates as CASSLGLLSYEQYF.